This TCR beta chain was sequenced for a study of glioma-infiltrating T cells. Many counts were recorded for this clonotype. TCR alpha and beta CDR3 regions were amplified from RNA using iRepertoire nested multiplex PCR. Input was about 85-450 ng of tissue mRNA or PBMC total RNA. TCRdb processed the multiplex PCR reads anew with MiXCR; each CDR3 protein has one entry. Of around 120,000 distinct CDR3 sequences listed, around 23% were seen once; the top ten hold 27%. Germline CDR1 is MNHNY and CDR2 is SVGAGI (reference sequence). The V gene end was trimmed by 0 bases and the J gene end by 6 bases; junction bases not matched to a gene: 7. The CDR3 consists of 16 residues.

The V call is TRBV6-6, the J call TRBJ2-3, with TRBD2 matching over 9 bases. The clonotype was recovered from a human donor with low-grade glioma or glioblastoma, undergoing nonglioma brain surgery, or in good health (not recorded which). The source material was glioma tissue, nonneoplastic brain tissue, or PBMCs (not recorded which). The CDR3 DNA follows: TGTGCCAGCAGTTACTCCAGCGGGGGGCGTCGGGATACGCAGTATTTT. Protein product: CASSYSSGGRRDTQYF.